This T cell receptor beta chain is drawn from a study of blood T cells in healthy people across ages. General study results and limits: It was the long-lived donors that had more naive CD4+ cells and higher diversity than aged donors. Naive and antigen-experienced cells were not separated, limiting conclusive comparison.

Using a J-beta primer mix together with a sample-barcoded 5' primer, a second PCR was run for about 7 to 12 cycles. TCRdb recomputed calls from the 5' RACE reads with MiXCR, one row per CDR3 protein. The sample yields some 1.4 million distinct CDR3 sequences, about 40% seen once. A few counts support this clonotype. Its antigen is not known. This TCR was recovered from a woman aged 18-29 years in good health. Sequencing input: blood.

CDR3 sequence: CASSDSETQFF. The CDR3 DNA reads TGTGCCAGCAGTGACTCAGAGACCCAGTTCTTC. The V call is TRBV2, the J call TRBJ2-1; no clear D. CDR1 and CDR2 (germline): SNHLY, FYNNEI. V was cut by 3 bases and J by 13 bases, with 10 bases left in between. This CDR3 is built from 11 residues.